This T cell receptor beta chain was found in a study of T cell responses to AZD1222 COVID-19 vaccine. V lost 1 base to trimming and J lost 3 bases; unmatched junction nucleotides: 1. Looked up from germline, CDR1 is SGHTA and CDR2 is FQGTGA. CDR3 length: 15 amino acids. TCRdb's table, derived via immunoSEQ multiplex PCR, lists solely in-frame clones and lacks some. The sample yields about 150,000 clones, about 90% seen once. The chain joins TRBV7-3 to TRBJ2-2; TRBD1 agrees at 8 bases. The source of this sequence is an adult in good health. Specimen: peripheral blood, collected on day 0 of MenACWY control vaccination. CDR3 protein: CASSLMGQDTGELFF. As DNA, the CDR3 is TGTGCCAGCAGCTTAATGGGACAGGACACCGGGGAGCTGTTTTTT.